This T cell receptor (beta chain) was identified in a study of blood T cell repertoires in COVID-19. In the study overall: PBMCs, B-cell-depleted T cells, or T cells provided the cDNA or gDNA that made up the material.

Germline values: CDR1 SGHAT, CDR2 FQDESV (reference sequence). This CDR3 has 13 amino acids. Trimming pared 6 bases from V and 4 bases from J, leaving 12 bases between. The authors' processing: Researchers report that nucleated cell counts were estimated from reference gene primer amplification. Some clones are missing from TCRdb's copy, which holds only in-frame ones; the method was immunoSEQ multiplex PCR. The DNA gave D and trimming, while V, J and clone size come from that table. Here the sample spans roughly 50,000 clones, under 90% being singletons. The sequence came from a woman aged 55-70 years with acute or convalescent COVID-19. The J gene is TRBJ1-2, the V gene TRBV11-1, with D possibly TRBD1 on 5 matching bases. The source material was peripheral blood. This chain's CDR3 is CASSTFQGYGYTF. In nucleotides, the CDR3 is TGTGCCAGCAGTACCTTTCAGGGCTATGGCTACACCTTC.